This is a list of T cell receptor beta chains from one sample in a study of tumor-infiltrating lymphocytes in localized non-small cell lung cancer. This table comes from immunoSEQ multiplex PCR, and its TCRdb copy is limited to in-frame clones, with some not included. This repertoire shows roughly 14,000 clones, roughly 70% found once; its top ten account for about 3.8%. The sample was lung tumor tissue. The receptors come from a human donor with non-small cell lung cancer. The CDR3 runs from the conserved cysteine through the conserved F or W. D genes are given only for firm matches. Clone size is stated in some rows and not others, as once, few, many or a class when expanded.

TRBJ1-1 | TRBV5-1 | - | - | CASSLEGRVQNTEAFF | TGCGCCAGCAGCTTGGAGGGTAGGGTACAGAACACTGAAGCTTTCTTT
TRBJ2-5 | TRBV19 | - | once | CASSIDWKYQETQYF | TGTGCCAGTAGTATAGATTGGAAGTACCAAGAGACCCAGTACTTC
TRBJ1-2 | TRBV29-1 | - | - | CSVTGWSPNYGYTF | TGCAGCGTCACAGGGTGGTCCCCTAACTATGGCTACACCTTC
TRBJ2-5 | TRBV11-2 | TRBD2 | once | CASSSTSGGGTQYF | TGTGCCAGCAGCTCGACTAGCGGGGGGGGGACCCAGTACTTC
TRBJ2-1 | TRBV7-9 | - | few | CASSSGSGIRGQFF | TGTGCCAGCAGCTCCGGGTCAGGGATTAGGGGGCAGTTCTTC
TRBJ1-3 | TRBV28 | TRBD1 | - | CASSLFSGTGVHF | TGTGCCAGCAGTCTCTTTTCCGGGACAGGGGTCCATTTT
TRBJ2-2 | TRBV19 | TRBD2 | - | CASGKGTTLTGELFF | TGTGCCAGTGGGAAAGGGACTACCCTCACCGGGGAGCTGTTTTTT
TRBJ1-6 | TRBV10-1 | - | - | CASSGETENSPLHF | TGCGCCAGCAGTGGGGAGACAGAAAATTCACCCCTCCACTTT
TRBJ2-3 | TRBV7-7 | - | once | CASSPMRQNTQYF | TGTGCTAGCAGCCCCATGAGGCAAAATACGCAGTATTTT
TRBJ1-1 | TRBV7-8 | - | - | CASSLGGGTEAFF | TGTGCCAGCAGCTTAGGCGGAGGGACTGAAGCTTTCTTT
TRBJ1-5 | TRBV28 | - | - | CASSLEGQKPQHF | TGTGCCAGCAGTTTAGAGGGGCAAAAGCCCCAGCATTTT
TRBJ2-3 | TRBV6-1 | TRBD1 | - | CASSEVAGGTDTQYF | TGTGCCAGCAGTGAAGTGGCAGGGGGAACAGATACGCAGTATTTT
TRBJ2-7 | TRBV18 | TRBD1 | - | CASSPIQGAYEQYF | TGTGCCAGCTCACCAATTCAGGGGGCCTACGAGCAGTACTTC
TRBJ2-7 | TRBV5-1 | - | - | CASSLVGRSDEQYF | TGCGCCAGCAGCTTGGTGGGACGGAGCGACGAGCAGTACTTC
TRBJ1-1 | TRBV10-2 | TRBD1 | - | CASRAGQGRGNTEAFF | TGCGCCAGCAGGGCGGGACAGGGGAGGGGAAACACTGAAGCTTTCTTT
TRBJ1-1 | TRBV28 | - | medium-sized | CASSFGVLAFF | TGTGCCAGCAGTTTCGGGGTTTTAGCTTTCTTT
TRBJ1-6 | TRBV5-4 | - | - | CASSFGQGTTPLHF | TGTGCCAGCAGCTTTGGGCAGGGGACGACACCCCTCCACTTT